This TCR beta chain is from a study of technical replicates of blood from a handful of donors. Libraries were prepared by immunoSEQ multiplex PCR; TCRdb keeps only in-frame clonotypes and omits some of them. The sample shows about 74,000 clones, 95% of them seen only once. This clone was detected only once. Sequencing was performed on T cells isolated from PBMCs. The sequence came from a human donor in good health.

CDR3 loop: CASSYVGRDEQYF. Here the CDR3 DNA reads TGTGCCAGCAGTTACGTGGGCAGGGACGAGCAGTACTTC. The chain couples TRBV6-5 to TRBJ2-7; a possible D gene is TRBD1 (5 bases). From germline, CDR1 is MNHEY and CDR2 SVGAGI. The CDR3 covers 13 residues. The V gene lost 2 bases and the J gene lost 5 bases, with 10 bases spanning the gap.